These 20 T cell receptor beta chains came from one sample sequenced in a study of T cell responses to AZD1222 COVID-19 vaccine. Assay: immunoSEQ multiplex PCR; the TCRdb copy retains only in-frame clones and omits some. Of approximately 130,000 clones listed, over 90% are singletons. The source material was peripheral blood, sampled on day 0 of AZD1222 vaccination. Receptors originate from an adult in good health.

The chain employs TRBV19 and TRBJ1-5; 11 nucleotides match TRBD1. Unmatched junction bases numbered 6, after V lost 7 bases and J lost 4 bases. CDR1 LNHDA and CDR2 SQIVND come from the germline V gene (reference sequence). CDR3 length: 15 amino acids. The CDR3 protein is CASTHRDRGNQPQHF. The CDR3 DNA is TGTGCCAGTACCCACCGGGACAGGGGGAATCAGCCCCAGCATTTT.

V and J are TRBV9 and TRBJ2-7; 12 nucleotides agree with TRBD1. The length of the CDR3 is 20 residues. Germline-derived CDR1 and CDR2 are SGDLS and YYNGEE. Losses at the gene ends were 3 bases for V and 7 bases for J; bases not matched to a gene: 23. This chain's CDR3 is CASSAGTGGALSTTDAEQYF. The CDR3 nucleotides are TGTGCCAGCAGCGCGGGGACAGGGGGCGCCTTATCGACGACGGACGCAGAGCAGTACTTC.

The J gene is TRBJ1-1, the V gene TRBV5-1; D is possibly TRBD1 (5 bases). This CDR3 spans 14 amino acids. V gave up 0 bases and J gave up 3 bases, with 9 bases separating them. Germline CDR1 and CDR2: SGHRS and YFSETQ. The CDR3 sequence: CASSLVGGDTEAFF. CDR3 in DNA: TGCGCCAGCAGCTTGGTTGGGGGAGACACTGAAGCTTTCTTT. Supplemented by reference TRBV5-1 and TRBJ1-1, the full variable domain reads KAGVTQTPRYLIKTRGQQVTLSCSPISGHRSVSWYQQTPGQGLQFLFEYFSETQRNKGNFPGRFSGRQFSNSRSEMNVSTLELGDSALYLCASSLVGGDTEAFFGQGTRLTVV.

This rearrangement joins TRBV7-2 to TRBJ1-5; 7 nucleotides align to TRBD1. The germline gives CDR1 SGHTA, CDR2 FQGNSA. Germline trimming cut 5 bases from V and 0 bases from J; bases unmatched to any gene: 7. This CDR3 comprises 16 residues. The CDR3 region has the DNA TGTGCCAGCAGCGCCGCAGGGGGGTATAGCAATCAGCCCCAGCATTTT. Translating it yields CASSAAGGYSNQPQHF. Combining the CDR3 with reference TRBV7-2 and TRBJ1-5 gives the whole variable domain GAGVSQSPSNKVTEKGKDVELRCDPISGHTALYWYRQSLGQGLEFLIYFQGNSAPDKSGLPSDRFSAERTGGSVSTLTIQRTQQEDSAVYLCASSAAGGYSNQPQHFGDGTRLSIL.

V and J are TRBV9 and TRBJ1-5, with 8 positions matching TRBD1. The CDR3 totals 12 residues. Germline values: CDR1 SGDLS, CDR2 YYNGEE. J gave up 15 bases and V 3 bases, and 8 bases lay outside the gene matches. Here the CDR3 DNA reads TGTGCCAGCAGCGACCGGACAGGGTTTTTGCATTTT. This gives the protein CASSDRTGFLHF.

This clone was seen once. The V gene is TRBV19, the J gene TRBJ2-7; the match to TRBD2 covers 9 bases. The CDR3 totals 14 residues. Per germline, CDR1 LNHDA and CDR2 SQIVND (reference sequence). V lost 3 bases, J lost 2 bases, and 2 bases stayed unmatched. CDR3 protein: CASSILAGPYEQYF. The CDR3 DNA reads TGTGCCAGTAGTATTCTAGCGGGACCCTACGAGCAGTACTTC.

The rearrangement links TRBV9 to TRBJ1-2; 10 nucleotides match TRBD1. Germline V gene data show CDR1 as SGDLS and CDR2 as YYNGEE. The ends lost 4 bases at V and 4 bases at J; junction bases unmatched: 7. The CDR3 is 15 amino acids. Here the CDR3 reads CASSYSDRGSYGYTF. CDR3 sequence (DNA): TGTGCCAGCAGCTACTCGGACAGGGGGTCCTATGGCTACACCTTC.

The chain is built from TRBV3-1 (or the pseudogene TRBV3-2) and TRBJ1-1; tentative D call: TRBD1 (5 bases). Germline lookup yields CDR1 LGHDT and CDR2 YNNKEL (reference sequence). The V gene lost 9 bases and the J gene lost 2 bases, with 10 bases spanning the gap. This CDR3 is built from 12 residues. CDR3 loop: CASTGGNTEAFF. Here the CDR3 DNA reads TGTGCCAGTACAGGCGGAAACACTGAAGCTTTCTTT.

The J gene is TRBJ1-2, the V gene TRBV9, with a possible D match to TRBD1 (5 bases). Germline V lookup: CDR1 SGDLS, CDR2 YYNGEE. Trimming pared 8 bases from V and 6 bases from J, leaving 17 bases between. The CDR3 is made up of 13 amino acids. DNA of the CDR3: TGTGCCAGTACCCTCAGTACAGGTAATGGCTACACCTTC. This codes for CASTLSTGNGYTF.

The J gene is TRBJ2-1, the V gene TRBV7-3, with TRBD1 identical over 9 bases. Per the germline V gene, CDR1 is SGHTA and CDR2 is FQGTGA. J gave up 3 bases and V 4 bases, and 1 base lay outside the gene matches. The CDR3 is 14 residues long. DNA for the CDR3: TGTGCCAGCAGCTCGACAGGGGGCTACAATGAGCAGTTCTTC. It codes for CASSSTGGYNEQFF. The full variable domain, in which reference TRBV7-3 and TRBJ2-1 provide the parts outside the CDR3, is GAGVSQTPSNKVTEKGKYVELRCDPISGHTALYWYRQSLGQGPEFLIYFQGTGAADDSGLPNDRFFAVRPEGSVSTLKIQRTERGDSAVYLCASSSTGGYNEQFFGPGTRLTVL.

This chain connects TRBV27 to TRBJ2-5; TRBD2 aligns across 7 bases. The CDR3 spans 16 residues. Germline CDR1 and CDR2: MNHEY and SMNVEV (reference sequence). Losses at the gene ends were 0 bases for V and 2 bases for J; bases not matched to a gene: 6. CDR3 sequence reads: CASSLSGLADQETQYF. The DNA of the CDR3 is TGTGCCAGCAGTTTATCCGGGCTAGCGGATCAAGAGACCCAGTACTTC.

The chain joins TRBV5-4 to TRBJ1-4; maybe TRBD1 (5 bases). This CDR3 has 14 residues. The V gene's germline CDR1 is SGHNT and CDR2 YYREEE (reference sequence). The V end was cut by 2 bases, the J end by 8 bases, with 13 bases between. The CDR3 spells CASSFSMSGEKLFF. CDR3 nucleotides: TGTGCCAGCAGCTTTTCCATGTCAGGGGAAAAACTGTTTTTT.

This chain connects TRBV5-1 to TRBJ1-4; D not certain. The CDR3 is 11 amino acids. V was pared by 2 bases and J by 6 bases, with 2 bases between. The germline V gene has CDR1 SGHRS and CDR2 YFSETQ. The CDR3 protein is CASSFDEKLFF. CDR3 nucleotides: TGCGCCAGCAGCTTTGATGAAAAACTGTTTTTT. Variable domain in full (rest from reference TRBV5-1 and TRBJ1-4): KAGVTQTPRYLIKTRGQQVTLSCSPISGHRSVSWYQQTPGQGLQFLFEYFSETQRNKGNFPGRFSGRQFSNSRSEMNVSTLELGDSALYLCASSFDEKLFFGSGTQLSVL.

The J gene is TRBJ2-7, the V gene TRBV7-8; 8 bases map to TRBD1. J lost 4 bases, V lost 5 bases, and 7 bases had no gene match. Germline assignment: CDR1 SGHVS and CDR2 FQNEAQ. The CDR3 covers 14 residues. The CDR3 is CASSTGQGSYEQYF. CDR3 in DNA: TGTGCCAGCAGCACCGGACAGGGTTCTTACGAGCAGTACTTC.

This clone turned up a few times. The V call is TRBV5-5, the J call TRBJ2-1; D call uncertain. Germline V CDR1 and CDR2: SGHKS, YYEKEE (reference sequence). The CDR3 has 15 amino acids. With 0 bases removed from V and 0 bases from J, the gap between germline ends came to 7 bases. This CDR3 reads CASSLGRSSYNEQFF. The CDR3 region has the DNA TGTGCCAGCAGCTTGGGACGTAGCTCCTACAATGAGCAGTTCTTC.

The chain has TRBV30 and TRBJ1-2; D call uncertain. Trimming cost V 2 bases and J 8 bases, with 9 bases left between them. The germline V gene encodes CDR1 GTSNPN and CDR2 SVGIG (reference sequence). The CDR3 runs to 11 residues. Here the CDR3 reads CAWSRASGYTF. CDR3 DNA: TGTGCCTGGAGTCGGGCCAGCGGCTACACCTTC.

The J gene is TRBJ2-1, the V gene TRBV5-4, with a possible D match to TRBD2 (5 bases). CDR1 SGHNT and CDR2 YYREEE come from the germline V gene (reference sequence). This CDR3 has 15 residues. V lost 1 base to trimming and J lost 5 bases, with 13 bases between them. The chain's CDR3 is CASSLRLAQNNEQFF. The CDR3 nucleotides are TGTGCCAGCAGCTTGAGGCTAGCCCAGAACAATGAGCAGTTCTTC.

In this sample, this clone turned up a few times. This chain connects TRBV19 to TRBJ1-1; D is perhaps TRBD1 (5 bases). The germline gives CDR1 LNHDA, CDR2 SQIVND (reference sequence). This CDR3 is built from 16 residues. V shed 8 bases and J shed 0 bases, with 19 bases lying between them. The CDR3 nucleotides read TGTGCCAGTTGCCTTCTTCAGGGAAGCATGAACACTGAAGCTTTCTTT. Translated: CASCLLQGSMNTEAFF.

V usage is TRBV2 and J usage is TRBJ1-6; 8 nucleotides agree with TRBD1. Trimming cost V 2 bases and J 11 bases; bases outside gene matches: 8. Germline values: CDR1 SNHLY, CDR2 FYNNEI. This CDR3 is 15 amino acids long. CDR3 sequence (DNA): TGTGCCAGCAGTGAAACTGGGACAGGTTCAGCACCCCTCCACTTT. Translating it yields CASSETGTGSAPLHF.

V gene TRBV2 combines with J gene TRBJ2-5; 9 bases are shared with TRBD2. V lost 0 bases and J lost 2; bases outside the gene matches: 1. The CDR3 consists of 15 residues. Germline CDR1 and CDR2: SNHLY and FYNNEI. CDR3 sequence reads: CASSEATSGQETQYF. CDR3 coding DNA: TGTGCCAGCAGTGAAGCAACTAGCGGGCAAGAGACCCAGTACTTC.